Each of the 3 T cell receptor beta chains below was sequenced from the same sample in a study of long-term antiretroviral therapy in people with HIV. It was version v3.0 of the immunoSEQ assay that was run at survey level. Here immunoSEQ multiplex PCR was the method, and the copy in TCRdb shows in-frame clones only, minus some. The table records roughly 15,000 clones, approximately 89% of them present only once. The specimen was unsorted PBMCs, collected 0.6 years after starting antiretroviral therapy. These receptors all come from a woman aged 40 to 50 with HIV.

The chain employs TRBV7-8 and TRBJ1-2; D is possibly TRBD1 (5 bases). Trimming removed 6 bases from V and 2 bases from J, with 13 bases in between. This CDR3 spans 14 amino acids. Germline V CDR1 and CDR2: SGHVS, FQNEAQ. The chain's CDR3 is CASRETVGNYGYTF. The DNA of the CDR3 is TGTGCCAGCAGGGAGACAGTCGGAAACTATGGCTACACCTTC.

The chain carries TRBV5-1 and TRBJ1-6; the D gene is possibly TRBD1 (6 bases). Germline assignment: CDR1 SGHRS and CDR2 YFSETQ. The CDR3 is 17 residues long. V dropped 0 bases and J dropped 10 bases, with 20 bases sitting between them. The CDR3 protein is CASSLAPTGVVFSPLHF. The DNA for the CDR3 is TGCGCCAGCAGCTTGGCCCCGACAGGAGTCGTATTCTCACCCCTCCACTTT.

The chain couples TRBV10-3 to TRBJ1-2; TRBD1 matches 9 bases. This CDR3 has 16 residues. V shed 5 bases and J 2 bases; nucleotides not matched to a gene: 9. In germline, CDR1 is ENHRY, CDR2 SYGVKD. The CDR3 loop is CAISMGQGGANYGYTF. The CDR3 DNA follows: TGTGCCATCAGTATGGGACAGGGCGGCGCGAACTATGGCTACACCTTC.